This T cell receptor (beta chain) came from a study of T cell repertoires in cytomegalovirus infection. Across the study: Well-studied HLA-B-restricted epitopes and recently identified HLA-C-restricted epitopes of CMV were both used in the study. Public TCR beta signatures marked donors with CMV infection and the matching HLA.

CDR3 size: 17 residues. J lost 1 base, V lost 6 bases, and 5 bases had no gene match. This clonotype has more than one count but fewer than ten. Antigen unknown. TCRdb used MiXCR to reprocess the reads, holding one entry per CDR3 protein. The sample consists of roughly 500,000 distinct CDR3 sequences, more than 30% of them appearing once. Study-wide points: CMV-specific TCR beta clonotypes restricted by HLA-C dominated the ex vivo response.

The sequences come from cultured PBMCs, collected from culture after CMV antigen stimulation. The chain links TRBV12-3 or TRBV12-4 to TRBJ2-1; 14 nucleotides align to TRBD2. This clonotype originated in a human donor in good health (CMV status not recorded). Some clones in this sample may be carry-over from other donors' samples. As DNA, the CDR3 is TGTGCCAGCAGACCCAGACTAGCGGGAGGGTCCTACAATGAGCAGTTCTTC. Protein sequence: CASRPRLAGGSYNEQFF.